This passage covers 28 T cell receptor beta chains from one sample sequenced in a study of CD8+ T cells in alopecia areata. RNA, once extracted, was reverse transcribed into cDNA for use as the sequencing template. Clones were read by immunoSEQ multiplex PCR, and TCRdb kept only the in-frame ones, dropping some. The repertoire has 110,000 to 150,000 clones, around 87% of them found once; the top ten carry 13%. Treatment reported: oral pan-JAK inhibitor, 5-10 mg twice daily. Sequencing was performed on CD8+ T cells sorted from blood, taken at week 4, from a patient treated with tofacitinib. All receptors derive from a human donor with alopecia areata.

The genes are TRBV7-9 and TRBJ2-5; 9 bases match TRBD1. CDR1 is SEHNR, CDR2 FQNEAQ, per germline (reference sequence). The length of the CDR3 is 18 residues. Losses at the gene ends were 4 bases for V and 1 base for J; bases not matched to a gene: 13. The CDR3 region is CASSSGTGRVLTQETQYF. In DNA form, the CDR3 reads TGTGCCAGCAGCTCTGGGACAGGGCGTGTCCTTACCCAAGAGACCCAGTACTTC.

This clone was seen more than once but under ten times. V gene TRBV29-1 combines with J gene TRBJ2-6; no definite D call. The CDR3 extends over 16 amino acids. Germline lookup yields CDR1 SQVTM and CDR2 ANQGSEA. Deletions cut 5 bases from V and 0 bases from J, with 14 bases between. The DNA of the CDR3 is TGCAGCGTTTTTGGGTCAGACTCCTCTGGGGCCAACGTCCTGACTTTC. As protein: CSVFGSDSSGANVLTF.

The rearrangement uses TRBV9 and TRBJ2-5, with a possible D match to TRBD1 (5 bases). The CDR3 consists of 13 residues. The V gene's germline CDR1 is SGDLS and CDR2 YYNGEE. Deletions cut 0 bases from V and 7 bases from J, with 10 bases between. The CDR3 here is CASSVGDTGTQYF. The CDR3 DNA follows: TGTGCCAGCAGCGTAGGCGACACAGGGACCCAGTACTTC.

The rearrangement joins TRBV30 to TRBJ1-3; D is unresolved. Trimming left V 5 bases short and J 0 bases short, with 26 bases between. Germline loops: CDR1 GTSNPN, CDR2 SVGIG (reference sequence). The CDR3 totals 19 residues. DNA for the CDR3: TGTGCCTGGGCCGAGGTGGCAGGCCGATATTCAGACTCTGGAAACACCATATATTTT. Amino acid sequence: CAWAEVAGRYSDSGNTIYF.

CDR3 DNA sequence: TGTGCCAGCAGCTCGGACAGGGAATACGAGCAGTACTTC. It codes for CASSSDREYEQYF. This chain links TRBV6-1 with TRBJ2-7; 8 nucleotides line up with TRBD1. Germline V CDR1 and CDR2: MNHNS, SASEGT. J lost 4 bases, V lost 6 bases, and 5 bases had no gene match. The CDR3 covers 13 residues.

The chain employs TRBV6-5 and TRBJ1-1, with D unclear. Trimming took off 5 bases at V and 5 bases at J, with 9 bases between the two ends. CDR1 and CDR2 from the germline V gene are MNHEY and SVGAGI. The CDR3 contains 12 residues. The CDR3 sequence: CASSTGWTEAFF. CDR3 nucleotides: TGTGCCAGCAGTACTGGGTGGACTGAAGCTTTCTTT.

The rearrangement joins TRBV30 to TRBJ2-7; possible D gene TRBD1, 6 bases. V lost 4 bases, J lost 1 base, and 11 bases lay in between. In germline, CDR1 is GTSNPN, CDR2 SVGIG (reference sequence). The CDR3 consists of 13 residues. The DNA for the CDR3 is TGTGCCTGGACAGGGGAAATATCCTACGAGCAGTACTTC. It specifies CAWTGEISYEQYF.

CDR3 DNA: TGTGCCACCAGCAGAGATCTGACAGATACGCAGTATTTT. Translated: CATSRDLTDTQYF. The V gene is TRBV15, the J gene TRBJ2-3; D unclear. The CDR3 is 13 amino acids. Germline CDR1 is LNHNV and CDR2 is YYDKDF (reference sequence). V dropped 0 bases and J dropped 3 bases, with 4 bases sitting between them.

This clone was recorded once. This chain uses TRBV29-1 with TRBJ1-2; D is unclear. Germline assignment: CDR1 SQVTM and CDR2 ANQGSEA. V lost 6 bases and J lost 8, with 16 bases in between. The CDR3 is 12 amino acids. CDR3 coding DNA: TGCAGCGTCGACCACGGTATCGTAGGCTACACCTTC. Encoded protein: CSVDHGIVGYTF.

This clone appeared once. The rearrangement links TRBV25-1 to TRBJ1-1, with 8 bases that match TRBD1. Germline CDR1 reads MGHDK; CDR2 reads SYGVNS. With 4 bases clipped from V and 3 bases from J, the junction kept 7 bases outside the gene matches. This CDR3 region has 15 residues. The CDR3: CASSAQGAWDTEAFF. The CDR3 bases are TGTGCCAGCAGTGCGCAGGGGGCGTGGGACACTGAAGCTTTCTTT.

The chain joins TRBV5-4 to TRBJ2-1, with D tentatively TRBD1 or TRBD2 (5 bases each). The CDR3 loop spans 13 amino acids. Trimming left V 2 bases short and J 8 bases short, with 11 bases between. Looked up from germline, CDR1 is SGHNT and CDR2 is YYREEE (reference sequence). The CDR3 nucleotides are TGTGCCAGCAGCTTAGAGGGGTCGGATGAGCAGTTCTTC. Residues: CASSLEGSDEQFF.

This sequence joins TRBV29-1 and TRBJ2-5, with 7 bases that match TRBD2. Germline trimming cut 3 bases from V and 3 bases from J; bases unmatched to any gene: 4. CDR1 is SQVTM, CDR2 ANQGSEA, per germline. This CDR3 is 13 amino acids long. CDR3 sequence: CSVEFLAEETQYF. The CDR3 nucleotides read TGCAGCGTTGAGTTTCTAGCGGAAGAGACCCAGTACTTC. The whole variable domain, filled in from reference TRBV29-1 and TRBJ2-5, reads SAVISQKPSRDICQRGTSLTIQCQVDSQVTMMFWYRQQPGQSLTLIATANQGSEATYESGFVIDKFPISRPNLTFSTLTVSNMSPEDSSIYLCSVEFLAEETQYFGPGTRLLVL.

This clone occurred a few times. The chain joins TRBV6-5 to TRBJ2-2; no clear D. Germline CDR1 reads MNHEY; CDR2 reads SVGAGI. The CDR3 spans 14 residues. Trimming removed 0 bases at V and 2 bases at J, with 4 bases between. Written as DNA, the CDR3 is TGTGCCAGCAGTTACTCGATCAACACCGGGGAGCTGTTTTTT. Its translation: CASSYSINTGELFF.

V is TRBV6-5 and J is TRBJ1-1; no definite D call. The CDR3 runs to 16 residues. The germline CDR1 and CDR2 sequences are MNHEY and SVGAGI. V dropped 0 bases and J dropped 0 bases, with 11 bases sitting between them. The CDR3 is CASSYSNSWLNTEAFF. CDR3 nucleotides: TGTGCCAGCAGTTACTCGAATAGCTGGCTGAACACTGAAGCTTTCTTT.

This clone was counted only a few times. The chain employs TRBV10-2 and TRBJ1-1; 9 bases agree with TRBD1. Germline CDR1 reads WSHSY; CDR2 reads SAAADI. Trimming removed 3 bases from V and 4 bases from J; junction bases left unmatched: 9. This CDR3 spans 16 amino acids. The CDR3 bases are TGCGCCAGCAGTGACCTTATGACAGGGGGTACCACTGAAGCTTTCTTT. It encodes CASSDLMTGGTTEAFF.

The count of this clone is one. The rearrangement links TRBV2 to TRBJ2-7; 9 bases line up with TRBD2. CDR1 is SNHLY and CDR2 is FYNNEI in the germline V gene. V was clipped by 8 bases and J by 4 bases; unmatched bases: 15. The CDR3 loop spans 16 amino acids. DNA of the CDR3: TGTGCCAGCCGATTAAAGGTAGCGGGAGCACTGTACGAGCAGTACTTC. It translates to CASRLKVAGALYEQYF.

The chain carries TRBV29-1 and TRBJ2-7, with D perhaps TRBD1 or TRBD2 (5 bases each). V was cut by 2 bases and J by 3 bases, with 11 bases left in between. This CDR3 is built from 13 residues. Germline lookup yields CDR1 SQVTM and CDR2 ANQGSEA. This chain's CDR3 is CSVEWGPSYEQYF. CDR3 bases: TGCAGCGTTGAATGGGGACCGAGCTACGAGCAGTACTTC.

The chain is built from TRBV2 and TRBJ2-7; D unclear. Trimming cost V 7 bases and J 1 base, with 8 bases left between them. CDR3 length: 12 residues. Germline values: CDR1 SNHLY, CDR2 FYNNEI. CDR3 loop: CASTRRSYEQYF. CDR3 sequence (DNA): TGTGCCAGCACACGAAGATCCTACGAGCAGTACTTC.

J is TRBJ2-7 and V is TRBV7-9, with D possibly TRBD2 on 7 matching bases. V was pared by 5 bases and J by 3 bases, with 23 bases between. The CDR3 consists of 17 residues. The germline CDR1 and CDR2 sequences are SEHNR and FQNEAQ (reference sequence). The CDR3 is CASSPKDAGGRLYEQYF. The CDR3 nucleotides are TGTGCCAGCAGCCCCAAAGACGCCGGGGGGCGGCTCTACGAGCAGTACTTC.

CDR3: CSVVDRGFNQPQHF. The DNA for the CDR3 is TGCAGCGTCGTAGACAGGGGTTTTAATCAGCCCCAGCATTTT. This rearrangement joins TRBV29-1 to TRBJ1-5; 8 bases are a match to TRBD1. The CDR3 covers 14 residues. V lost 6 bases, J lost 4 bases, and 8 bases stayed unmatched. Germline CDR1 and CDR2: SQVTM and ANQGSEA.

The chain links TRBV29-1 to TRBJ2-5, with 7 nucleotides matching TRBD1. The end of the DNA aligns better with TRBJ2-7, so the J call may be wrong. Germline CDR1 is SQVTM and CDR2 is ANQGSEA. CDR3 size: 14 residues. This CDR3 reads CSVRGQSGDYEQYF. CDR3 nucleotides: TGCAGCGTGAGGGGGCAATCCGGAGACTACGAGCAGTACTTC.

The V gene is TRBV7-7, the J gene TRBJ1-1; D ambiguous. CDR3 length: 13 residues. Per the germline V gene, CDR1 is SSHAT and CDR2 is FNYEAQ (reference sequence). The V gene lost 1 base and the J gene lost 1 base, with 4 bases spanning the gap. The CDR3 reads CASSLDKNTEAFF. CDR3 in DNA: TGTGCCAGCAGCTTAGATAAGAACACTGAAGCTTTCTTT. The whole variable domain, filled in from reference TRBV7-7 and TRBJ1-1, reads GAGVSQSPRYKVTKRGQDVTLRCDPISSHATLYWYQQALGQGPEFLTYFNYEAQPDKSGLPSDRFSAERPEGSISTLTIQRTEQRDSAMYRCASSLDKNTEAFFGQGTRLTVV.

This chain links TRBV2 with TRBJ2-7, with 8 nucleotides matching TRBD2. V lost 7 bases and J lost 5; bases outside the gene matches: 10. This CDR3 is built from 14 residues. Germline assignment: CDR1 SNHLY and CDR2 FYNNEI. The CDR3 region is CASTQVSGNHEQYF. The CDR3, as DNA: TGTGCCAGCACCCAGGTTAGCGGGAATCACGAGCAGTACTTC.

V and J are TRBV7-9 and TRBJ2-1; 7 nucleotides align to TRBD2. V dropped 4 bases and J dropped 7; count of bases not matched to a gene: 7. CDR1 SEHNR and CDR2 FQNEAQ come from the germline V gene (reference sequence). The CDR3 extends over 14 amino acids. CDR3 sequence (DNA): TGTGCCAGCAGCTCGCGGGAGTCGGATAATGAGCAGTTCTTC. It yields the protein CASSSRESDNEQFF.

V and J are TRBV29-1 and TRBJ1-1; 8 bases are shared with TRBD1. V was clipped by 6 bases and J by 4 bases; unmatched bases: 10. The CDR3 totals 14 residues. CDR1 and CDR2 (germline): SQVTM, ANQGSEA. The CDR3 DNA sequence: TGCAGCGTCTACGGGGGACAGGTGGGCACTGAAGCTTTCTTT. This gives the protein CSVYGGQVGTEAFF.

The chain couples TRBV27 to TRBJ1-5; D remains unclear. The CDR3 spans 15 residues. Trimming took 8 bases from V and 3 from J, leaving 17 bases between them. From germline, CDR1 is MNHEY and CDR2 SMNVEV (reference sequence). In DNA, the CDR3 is TGTGCCAGCGCCCCCGAAGGATGGGTCAATCAGCCCCAGCATTTT. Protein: CASAPEGWVNQPQHF.

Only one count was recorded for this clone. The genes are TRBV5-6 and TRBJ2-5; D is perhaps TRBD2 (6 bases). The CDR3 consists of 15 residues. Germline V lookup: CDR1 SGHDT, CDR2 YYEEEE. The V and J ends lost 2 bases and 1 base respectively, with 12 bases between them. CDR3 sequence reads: CASSFIGRSQETQYF. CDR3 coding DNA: TGTGCCAGCAGCTTTATCGGGAGAAGCCAAGAGACCCAGTACTTC.

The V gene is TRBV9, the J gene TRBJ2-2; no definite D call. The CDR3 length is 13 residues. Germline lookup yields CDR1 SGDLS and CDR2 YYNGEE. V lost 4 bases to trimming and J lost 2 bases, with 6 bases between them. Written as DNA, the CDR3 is TGTGCCAGCAGCCTTTCCAACACCGGGGAGCTGTTTTTT. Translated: CASSLSNTGELFF.